The clone carrying this T cell receptor (beta chain) was seen a few times. No antigen is known for it. Germline lookup yields CDR1 MRHNA and CDR2 SNTAGT. The CDR3 spans 13 residues. Between the trimmed V and J ends, which lost 6 bases and 4 bases, there was a span of 12 bases. The data were obtained in a study of radiotherapy plus CTLA-4 blockade in lung cancer. The wider study: Patients showed objective responses in about 18% of cases and disease control in under 35%. Study findings and constraints: Per reports, early blood T cell clone dynamics, plus interferon-beta, forecast response most strongly. Tumor-origin TCR clones grew in blood after radiotherapy plus ipilimumab.

Data came from immunoSEQ multiplex PCR; TCRdb stores just in-frame clones and leaves some out. The top ten clones hold roughly 3.1% of a sample with roughly 110,000 clones, 81% of them seen once. This specimen consisted of peripheral blood, obtained from a patient treated with radiotherapy plus ipilimumab. The rearrangement joins TRBV6-4 to TRBJ1-1; the D is unclear. The sequence derives from a human donor with non-small cell lung cancer that progressed on radiotherapy plus ipilimumab. Some clones in this sample may be carry-over from other donors' samples. In DNA form, the CDR3 reads TGTGCCAGCAGCTATGATGGCGTCACTGAAGCTTTCTTT. It encodes CASSYDGVTEAFF.